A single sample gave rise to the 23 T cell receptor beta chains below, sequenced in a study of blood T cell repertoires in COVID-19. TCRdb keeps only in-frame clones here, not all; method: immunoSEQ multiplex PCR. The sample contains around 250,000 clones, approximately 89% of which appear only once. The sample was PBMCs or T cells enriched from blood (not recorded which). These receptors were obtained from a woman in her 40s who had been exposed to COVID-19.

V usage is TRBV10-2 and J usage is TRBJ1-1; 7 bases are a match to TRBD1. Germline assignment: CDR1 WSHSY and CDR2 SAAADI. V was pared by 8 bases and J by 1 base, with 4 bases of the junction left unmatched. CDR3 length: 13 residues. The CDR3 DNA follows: TGCGCCAGCGTACGGGACAGGAACACTGAAGCTTTCTTT. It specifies CASVRDRNTEAFF.

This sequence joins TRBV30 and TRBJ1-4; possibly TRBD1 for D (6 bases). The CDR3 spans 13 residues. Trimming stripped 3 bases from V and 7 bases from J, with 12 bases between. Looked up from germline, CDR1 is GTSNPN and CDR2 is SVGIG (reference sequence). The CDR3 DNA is TGTGCCTGGAGCACAGGGTTAGCTGAAAAACTGTTTTTT. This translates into CAWSTGLAEKLFF.

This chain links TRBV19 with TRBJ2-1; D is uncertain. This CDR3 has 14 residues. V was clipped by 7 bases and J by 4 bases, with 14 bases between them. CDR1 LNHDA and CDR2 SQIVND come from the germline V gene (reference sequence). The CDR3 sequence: CASTSATFYNEQFF. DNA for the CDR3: TGTGCCAGTACAAGCGCGACCTTTTACAATGAGCAGTTCTTC. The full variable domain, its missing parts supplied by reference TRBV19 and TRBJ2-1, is DGGITQSPKYLFRKEGQNVTLSCEQNLNHDAMYWYRQDPGQGLRLIYYSQIVNDFQKGDIAEGYSVSREKKESFPLTVTSAQKNPTAFYLCASTSATFYNEQFFGPGTRLTVL.

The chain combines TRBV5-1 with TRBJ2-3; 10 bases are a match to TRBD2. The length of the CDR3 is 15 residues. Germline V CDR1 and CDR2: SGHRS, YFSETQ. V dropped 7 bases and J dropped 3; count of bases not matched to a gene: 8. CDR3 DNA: TGCGCCAGCGGAAGGACTAGCGGACTGACAGATACGCAGTATTTT. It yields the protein CASGRTSGLTDTQYF.

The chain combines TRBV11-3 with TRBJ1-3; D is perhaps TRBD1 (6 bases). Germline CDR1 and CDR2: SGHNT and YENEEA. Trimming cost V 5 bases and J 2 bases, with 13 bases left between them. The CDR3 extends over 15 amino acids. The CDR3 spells CASSQSRTAGNTIYF. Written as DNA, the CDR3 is TGTGCCAGCAGCCAATCCCGGACAGCTGGAAACACCATATATTTT.

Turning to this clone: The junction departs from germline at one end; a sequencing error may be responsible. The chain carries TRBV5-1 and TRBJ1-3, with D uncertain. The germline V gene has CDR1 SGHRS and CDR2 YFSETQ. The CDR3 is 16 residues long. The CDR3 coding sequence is TGTGCCAGCAGCTTCCGGGCGGGTAGCTCTGGAAACACCATATATTTT. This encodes CASSFRAGSSGNTIYF.

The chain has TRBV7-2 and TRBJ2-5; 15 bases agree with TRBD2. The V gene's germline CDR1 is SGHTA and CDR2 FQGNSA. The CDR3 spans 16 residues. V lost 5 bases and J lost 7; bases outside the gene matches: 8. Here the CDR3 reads CASSPGLAGGGRTQYF. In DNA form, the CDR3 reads TGTGCCAGCAGCCCCGGACTAGCGGGGGGGGGACGGACCCAGTACTTC.

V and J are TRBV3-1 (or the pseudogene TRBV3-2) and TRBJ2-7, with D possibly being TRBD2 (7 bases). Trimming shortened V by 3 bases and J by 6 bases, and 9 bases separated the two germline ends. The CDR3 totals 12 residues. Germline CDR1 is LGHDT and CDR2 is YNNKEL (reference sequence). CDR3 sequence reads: CASSHGGLEQYV. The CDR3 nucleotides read TGTGCCAGCAGCCACGGGGGGCTCGAGCAGTACGTC.

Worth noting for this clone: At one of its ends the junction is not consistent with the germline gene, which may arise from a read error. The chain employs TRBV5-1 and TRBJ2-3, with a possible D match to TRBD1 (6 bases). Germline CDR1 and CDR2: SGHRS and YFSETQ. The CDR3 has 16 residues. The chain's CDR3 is CASSSSLRGSTDTQYF. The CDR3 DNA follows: TGTGCCAGCAGCTCCTCACTAAGGGGGAGCACAGATACGCAGTATTTT. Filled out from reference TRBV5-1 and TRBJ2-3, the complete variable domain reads KAGVTQTPRYLIKTRGQQVTLSCSPISGHRSVSWYQQTPGQGLQFLFEYFSETQRNKGNFPGRFSGRQFSNSRSEMNVSTLELGDSALYLCASSSSLRGSTDTQYFGPGTRLTVL.

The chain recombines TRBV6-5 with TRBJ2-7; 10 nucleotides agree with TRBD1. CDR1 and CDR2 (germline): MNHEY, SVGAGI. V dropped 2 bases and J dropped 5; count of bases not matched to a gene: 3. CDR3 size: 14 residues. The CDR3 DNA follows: TGTGCCAGCAGTTACGGACAGGGGGAAGACGAGCAGTACGTC. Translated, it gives CASSYGQGEDEQYV.

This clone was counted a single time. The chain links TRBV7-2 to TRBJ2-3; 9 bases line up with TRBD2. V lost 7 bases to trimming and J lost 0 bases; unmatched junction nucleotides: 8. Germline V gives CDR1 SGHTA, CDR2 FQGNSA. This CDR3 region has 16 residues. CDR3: CASNPSGAVSTDTQYF. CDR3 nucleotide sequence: TGTGCCAGCAACCCTAGCGGGGCGGTGAGCACAGATACGCAGTATTTT. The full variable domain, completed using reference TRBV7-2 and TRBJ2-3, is GAGVSQSPSNKVTEKGKDVELRCDPISGHTALYWYRQSLGQGLEFLIYFQGNSAPDKSGLPSDRFSAERTGGSVSTLTIQRTQQEDSAVYLCASNPSGAVSTDTQYFGPGTRLTVL.

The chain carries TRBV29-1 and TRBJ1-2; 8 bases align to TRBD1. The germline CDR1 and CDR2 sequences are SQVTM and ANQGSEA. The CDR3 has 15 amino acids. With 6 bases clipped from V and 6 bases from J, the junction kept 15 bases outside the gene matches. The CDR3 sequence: CSVAPAGGATDGYTF. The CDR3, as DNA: TGCAGCGTGGCCCCAGCAGGGGGCGCCACGGATGGCTACACCTTC.

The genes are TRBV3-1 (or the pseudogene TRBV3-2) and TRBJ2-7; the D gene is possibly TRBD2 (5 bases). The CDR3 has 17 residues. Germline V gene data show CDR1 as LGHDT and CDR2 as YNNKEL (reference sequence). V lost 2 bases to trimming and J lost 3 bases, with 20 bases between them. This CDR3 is CASSQLKVEEQSYEQYV. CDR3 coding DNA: TGTGCCAGCAGCCAACTCAAGGTGGAGGAGCAAAGCTACGAGCAGTACGTC.

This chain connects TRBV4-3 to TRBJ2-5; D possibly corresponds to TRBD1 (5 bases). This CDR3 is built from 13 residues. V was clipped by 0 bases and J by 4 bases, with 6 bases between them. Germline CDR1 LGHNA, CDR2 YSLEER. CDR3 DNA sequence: TGCGCCAGCAGCCAAGACAGGGCAGAGACCCAGTACTTC. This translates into CASSQDRAETQYF.

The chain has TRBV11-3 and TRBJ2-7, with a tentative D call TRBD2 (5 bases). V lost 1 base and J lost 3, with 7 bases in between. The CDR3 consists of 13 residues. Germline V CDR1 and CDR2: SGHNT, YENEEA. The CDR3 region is CASSLGTGYEQYF. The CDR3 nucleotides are TGTGCCAGCAGCTTAGGGACTGGCTACGAGCAGTACTTC.

In DNA form, the CDR3 reads TGTGCCAGCTCCACCCCGGGACAGATTGAAGCTTTCTTT. It yields the protein CASSTPGQIEAFF. The gene calls are TRBV18 and TRBJ1-1; 7 bases match TRBD1. The CDR3 is 13 residues long. V gave up 6 bases and J gave up 7 bases; unmatched junction bases: 8. CDR1 is KGHSH and CDR2 is LQKENI in the germline V gene.

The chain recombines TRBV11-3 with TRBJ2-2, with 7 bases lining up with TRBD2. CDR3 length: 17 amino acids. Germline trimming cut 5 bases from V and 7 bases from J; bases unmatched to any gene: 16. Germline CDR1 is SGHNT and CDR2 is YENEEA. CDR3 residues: CASSRALPGLSLGELFF. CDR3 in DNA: TGTGCCAGCAGCCGAGCACTACCGGGACTAAGTCTCGGGGAGCTGTTTTTT.

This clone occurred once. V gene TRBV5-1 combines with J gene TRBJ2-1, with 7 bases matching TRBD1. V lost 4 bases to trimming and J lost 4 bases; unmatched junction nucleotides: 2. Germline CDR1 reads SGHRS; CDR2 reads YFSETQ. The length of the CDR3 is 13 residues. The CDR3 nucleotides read TGCGCCAGCAGCCGGGGACAGTACAATGAGCAGTTCTTC. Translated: CASSRGQYNEQFF.

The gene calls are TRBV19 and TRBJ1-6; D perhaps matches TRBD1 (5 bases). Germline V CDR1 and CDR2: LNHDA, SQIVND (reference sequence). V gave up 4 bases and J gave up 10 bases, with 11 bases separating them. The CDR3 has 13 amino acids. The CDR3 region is CASSTRVSSPLHF. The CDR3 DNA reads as TGTGCCAGTAGTACCAGGGTTAGCTCACCCCTCCACTTT.

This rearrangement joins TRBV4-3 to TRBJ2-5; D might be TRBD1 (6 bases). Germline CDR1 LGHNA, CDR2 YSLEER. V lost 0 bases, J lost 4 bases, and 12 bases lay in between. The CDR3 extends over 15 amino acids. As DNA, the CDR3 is TGCGCCAGCAGCCAAGATCCCACACAGGGAGAGACCCAGTACTTC. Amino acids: CASSQDPTQGETQYF.

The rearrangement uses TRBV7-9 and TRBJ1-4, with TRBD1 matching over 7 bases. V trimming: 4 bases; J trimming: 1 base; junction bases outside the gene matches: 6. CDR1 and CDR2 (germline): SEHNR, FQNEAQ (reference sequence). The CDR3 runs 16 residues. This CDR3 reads CASSSQGGGTNEKLFF. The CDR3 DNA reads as TGTGCCAGCAGCTCCCAGGGGGGAGGAACTAATGAAAAACTGTTTTTT.

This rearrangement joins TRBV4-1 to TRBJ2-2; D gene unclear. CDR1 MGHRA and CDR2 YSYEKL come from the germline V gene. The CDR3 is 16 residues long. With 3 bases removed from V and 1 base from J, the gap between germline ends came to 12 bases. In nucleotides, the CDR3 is TGCGCCAGCAGCCACCCCGTTGGGCAGAACACCGGGGAGCTGTTTTTT. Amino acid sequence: CASSHPVGQNTGELFF.

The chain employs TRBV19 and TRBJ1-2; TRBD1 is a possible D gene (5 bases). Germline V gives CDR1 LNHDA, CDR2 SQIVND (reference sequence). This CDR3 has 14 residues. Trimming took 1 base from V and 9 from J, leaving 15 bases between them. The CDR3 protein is CASSIGRGTISYTF. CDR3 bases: TGTGCCAGTAGTATAGGGCGGGGGACGATAAGCTACACCTTC.